This is a list of T cell receptor beta chains from one sample in a study of T cells expressing NK-cell markers. Each CDR3 protein gets one entry in TCRdb, which reprocessed the 5' RACE reads and gives no DNA. The sample table includes 8,000 or so distinct CDR3 sequences. The sequencing input was blood T cells: a sorted CD56 or NKG2C T cell subset, CD4+ or CD8+ T cells, or bulk PBMC T cells (not recorded which). The receptors here all came from a man between 18 and 29 years old in good health. Each CDR3 is given with its conserved first and last residue. Expanded clones are given a class, and other clones once, few, many or no size at all.

J gene,clone size,V gene,CDR3 protein
TRBJ1-1,.,TRBV6-1,CAGRQSLNTEAFF
TRBJ2-1,medium-sized,TRBV29-1,CSVEGLAGLNYNEQFF
TRBJ2-3,.,TRBV6-5,CASSSIAGTRTDTQYF
TRBJ2-3,medium-sized,TRBV4-2,CASSQGLAGVSKADTQYF
TRBJ2-5,medium-sized,TRBV29-1,CSVGVGETQYF
TRBJ2-5,medium-sized,TRBV30,CAWSVSAGGPGETQYF
TRBJ2-5,.,TRBV6-2/TRBV6-3,CASSYSSGYETQYF
TRBJ2-1,.,TRBV2,CASSEGLAGNNEQFF
TRBJ2-3,.,TRBV29-1,CSSLGVVSTDTQYF
TRBJ2-7,.,TRBV27,CASSFTGAYEQYF
TRBJ2-1,.,TRBV5-4,CASRSGTYQNNEQFF
TRBJ2-2,medium-sized,TRBV27,CASSSTNTGELFF
TRBJ1-4,medium-sized,TRBV20-1,CSAQGPATNEKLFF
TRBJ2-5,medium-sized,TRBV6-6,CASGWVETQYF
TRBJ2-1,.,TRBV21-1,CASSPRGGGDYEQFF
TRBJ2-5,.,TRBV18,CASSRLQGQETQYF
TRBJ1-6,.,TRBV11-2,CASSSTTGGSPLHF
TRBJ2-1,.,TRBV12-5,CATGRGNYNEQFF
TRBJ2-7,medium-sized,TRBV20-1,CSASSGLASYEQYF
TRBJ2-3,medium-sized,TRBV11-2,CASSLEVWWQTTSSTDTQYF
TRBJ2-1,.,TRBV6-5,CASSYSSSGRRSSYNEQFF
TRBJ2-5,medium-sized,TRBV2,CASSQIKTGTLQETQYF
TRBJ2-1,medium-sized,TRBV3-1,CASTGGGPEQFF
TRBJ2-7,.,TRBV7-2,CASSSNRVSYEQYF
TRBJ2-1,.,TRBV7-2,CASSGGGEQFF
TRBJ2-3,.,TRBV4-3,CASSFSQLGADTQYF
TRBJ2-2,medium-sized,TRBV6-5,CASSSPLAGETGELFF
TRBJ2-6,.,TRBV18,CASSPLAGVGSGANVLTF
TRBJ2-3,.,TRBV20-1,CSARVRTGGTQYF
TRBJ2-1,.,TRBV27,CASSLSGSGGYNEQFF
TRBJ2-7,.,TRBV6-5,CASSYSMGTVSYEQYF
TRBJ2-1,medium-sized,TRBV20-1,CSASRTGTQFF
TRBJ2-1,.,TRBV6-1,CASSAIPGGPVDEQFF
TRBJ2-3,.,TRBV7-2,CASSLTGAGGPNTQYF
TRBJ2-4,.,TRBV28,CASRPSGRTKNIQYF
TRBJ2-3,medium-sized,TRBV20-1,CSADPGGTDTQYF
TRBJ1-3,medium-sized,TRBV5-1,CASSPGGSSGNTIYF
TRBJ2-2,.,TRBV11-2,CASSPYTGELFF
TRBJ2-7,.,TRBV19,CASRLWGTPIYEQYF
TRBJ2-7,medium-sized,TRBV6-5,CASSRKQGLEQYF
TRBJ2-7,.,TRBV2,CASRTSGGSYEQYF
TRBJ2-3,.,TRBV24-1,CATSDWGNRERADTQYF
TRBJ2-1,medium-sized,TRBV5-1,CASSTGTGMGYNEQFF
TRBJ2-2,.,TRBV5-6,CASSHRDSGVWELFF
TRBJ2-7,.,TRBV28,CASSQGDRGRTAQDEQYF
TRBJ2-2,.,TRBV7-3,CASSPRLFSDTGELFF
TRBJ2-7,.,TRBV2,CASGWDGLYEQYF
TRBJ2-1,medium-sized,TRBV18,CASSPRQGDNEQFF